The 19 T cell receptor beta chains presented below share a single source sample, sequenced in a study of T cells in Graves' hyperthyroidism and ophthalmopathy. RNA transcripts served as the template for amplifying TCR beta CDR3 regions. The study used the HTBI primer set for a first-round RT-PCR of the TCR CDR3. In TCRdb, the multiplex PCR reads were re-called with MiXCR into one record per CDR3 protein. The data show about 570,000 distinct CDR3 sequences, 12% to 15% seen once. The sequenced sample consisted of blood. These receptors were taken from a woman between 35 and 50 years old with Graves' hyperthyroidism.

This chain links TRBV6-1 with TRBJ1-2, with D possibly matching TRBD1 (6 bases). The V gene lost 2 bases and the J gene lost 4 bases, with 8 bases spanning the gap. Germline V lookup: CDR1 MNHNS, CDR2 SASEGT. This CDR3 comprises 13 residues. CDR3 residues: CASSETGIYGYTF. The CDR3 DNA is TGTGCCAGCAGTGAAACAGGGATCTATGGCTACACCTTC.

The V gene is TRBV6-5, the J gene TRBJ1-6, with a possible D match to TRBD1 (6 bases). The ends were cut back, 0 bases at V and 4 bases at J, with 13 bases in the middle. This CDR3 comprises 17 residues. Per germline, CDR1 MNHEY and CDR2 SVGAGI. In nucleotides, the CDR3 is TGTGCCAGCAGTTACTCTTCAACGGGACAATATAATTCACCCCTCCACTTT. It is translated as CASSYSSTGQYNSPLHF.

This clonotype was picked up many times. The chain links TRBV5-6 to TRBJ2-7; 7 bases fit TRBD1. J was trimmed by 5 bases and V by 4 bases; bases with no gene match: 6. Germline V gene data show CDR1 as SGHDT and CDR2 as YYEEEE. This CDR3 has 13 amino acids. CDR3 region: CASSIPQGNEQYF. The DNA for the CDR3 is TGTGCCAGCAGCATTCCACAGGGGAACGAGCAGTACTTC.

The table lists this clonotype with many counts. The chain links TRBV10-3 to TRBJ2-2; 13 nucleotides agree with TRBD2. This CDR3 is 16 amino acids long. V was clipped by 4 bases and J by 7 bases; unmatched bases: 6. Germline CDR1 ENHRY, CDR2 SYGVKD. CDR3: CAISAMGLAGHGELFF. CDR3 in DNA: TGTGCCATCAGTGCTATGGGACTAGCGGGACACGGGGAGCTGTTTTTT.

This clonotype came up a few times. This rearrangement joins TRBV29-1 to TRBJ2-1, with 8 bases lining up with TRBD1. CDR1 is SQVTM, CDR2 ANQGSEA, per germline. The CDR3 runs 11 residues. The CDR3, as DNA: TGCAGTGTGCAGGGGGCAAGGGAGCAGTTCTTC. Encoded protein: CSVQGAREQFF.

A note on this clonotype: At one end, the junction sequence differs from germline, possibly due to a read error. V usage is TRBV7-7 and J usage is TRBJ2-3; maybe TRBD1 (6 bases). This CDR3 has 15 residues. Germline V gene sequence: CDR1 SSHAT, CDR2 FNYEAQ (reference sequence). The CDR3 reads CASSSSTGSTDTQYF. For the CDR3, the DNA is TGTGCTAGCAGCTCAAGTACAGGGAGCACAGATACGCAGTATTTT.

The V and J genes are TRBV29-1 and TRBJ1-1; D unresolved. V was cut by 4 bases and J by 0 bases, with 21 bases left in between. Germline loops: CDR1 SQVTM, CDR2 ANQGSEA. The CDR3 length is 17 residues. The CDR3 nucleotides are TGCAGCGTTGGAGCGATCGGTACCCAAAATATGAACACTGAAGCTTTCTTT. Translation: CSVGAIGTQNMNTEAFF. Using reference TRBV29-1 and TRBJ1-1 for the parts outside the CDR3, the full variable domain is SAVISQKPSRDICQRGTSLTIQCQVDSQVTMMFWYRQQPGQSLTLIATANQGSEATYESGFVIDKFPISRPNLTFSTLTVSNMSPEDSSIYLCSVGAIGTQNMNTEAFFGQGTRLTVV.

This clonotype showed up many times. The genes are TRBV6-1 and TRBJ2-1; 15 bases agree with TRBD2. Germline assignment: CDR1 MNHNS and CDR2 SASEGT. The CDR3 runs 17 residues. The ends lost 6 bases at V and 4 bases at J; junction bases unmatched: 7. CDR3 region: CASRLTGTSGGYNEQFF. CDR3 in DNA: TGTGCCAGCAGATTAACCGGGACTAGCGGGGGGTACAATGAGCAGTTCTTC.

This chain links TRBV5-1 with TRBJ2-5; TRBD2 agrees at 8 bases. V was pared by 5 bases and J by 5 bases, with 2 bases of the junction left unmatched. Looked up from germline, CDR1 is SGHRS and CDR2 is YFSETQ. The CDR3 has 12 amino acids. The CDR3 sequence is CASRTSDETQYF. CDR3 nucleotides: TGCGCCAGCAGGACTAGCGATGAGACCCAGTACTTC.

This clonotype was seen many times. A read error may produce the germline difference seen at one junction end. The chain is built from TRBV5-1 and TRBJ2-7; D perhaps matches TRBD2 (6 bases). The CDR3 covers 15 residues. CDR1 is SGHRS and CDR2 is YFSETQ in the germline V gene. CDR3 DNA sequence: TGCGCCAGCAGCAGTAAACCGGGACTCTCCTCCGAGCAGTACTTC. It encodes CASSSKPGLSSEQYF.

This clonotype occurred a few times. The rearrangement joins TRBV6-1 to TRBJ2-7, with D possibly matching TRBD1 (6 bases). Germline V gene data show CDR1 as MNHNS and CDR2 as SASEGT. Trimming cost V 1 base and J 3 bases, with 10 bases left between them. The CDR3 totals 14 residues. CDR3 amino acids: CASSEGGQIYEQYF. The CDR3 nucleotides are TGTGCCAGCAGTGAAGGCGGACAGATCTACGAGCAGTACTTC.

CDR3 nucleotide sequence: TGTGCCAGCAGCTCGACTAGCGGGAGCGACTACGAGCAGTACTTC. It specifies CASSSTSGSDYEQYF. This chain joins TRBV7-6 and TRBJ2-7; TRBD2 matches 12 bases. Germline trimming cut 4 bases from V and 3 bases from J; bases unmatched to any gene: 4. The germline V gene has CDR1 SGHVS and CDR2 FNYEAQ. The CDR3 totals 15 residues.

This clonotype was observed a handful of times. CDR3 coding DNA: TGTGCCAGCAGCTTAGGGGAAACTAGCGGCTACGAGCAGTACTTC. Translating gives CASSLGETSGYEQYF. The chain recombines TRBV7-9 with TRBJ2-7, with TRBD2 matching over 8 bases. V shed 1 base, J shed 3 bases, and the junction held 5 bases outside the gene matches. CDR3 size: 15 residues. CDR1 SEHNR and CDR2 FQNEAQ come from the germline V gene (reference sequence).

This chain uses TRBV6-5 with TRBJ2-7, with 10 positions matching TRBD1. CDR1 MNHEY and CDR2 SVGAGI come from the germline V gene. V lost 0 bases, J lost 7 bases, and 9 bases stayed unmatched. The CDR3 is 16 amino acids. Here the CDR3 DNA reads TGTGCCAGCAGTTACTCGCTTTATAGGGACAGGGGAGAGCAGTACTTC. It encodes CASSYSLYRDRGEQYF.

This clonotype was counted many times. The CDR3 DNA reads as TGTGCCTGGAATTCAGGACAGGGAGGTTCGGCTTTCTTT. Translation: CAWNSGQGGSAFF. This rearrangement joins TRBV30 to TRBJ1-1; 8 bases match TRBD1. Germline assignment: CDR1 GTSNPN and CDR2 SVGIG (reference sequence). V was pared by 4 bases and J by 11 bases, with 12 bases of the junction left unmatched. This CDR3 is built from 13 residues.

CDR3 loop: CASSVGLAGADQFF. As DNA, the CDR3 is TGTGCCAGCAGCGTGGGACTAGCGGGAGCGGATCAGTTCTTC. The rearrangement links TRBV3-1 to TRBJ2-1; 14 bases line up with TRBD2. Germline lookup yields CDR1 LGHDT and CDR2 YNNKEL (reference sequence). After removal of 5 bases from V and 13 bases from J, the junction contained 7 bases not matched to a gene. There are 14 residues in the CDR3.

This clonotype was seen more than once but under ten times. At one end the junction does not follow the germline gene, possibly because of a read error. V and J are TRBV7-2 and TRBJ1-1; the D is unclear. The CDR3 has 13 residues. Germline lookup yields CDR1 SGHTA and CDR2 FQGNSA. Here the CDR3 DNA reads TGTGCCAGTAGCTTAGCCGAGGGTTCCGAAGCTTTCTTT. It yields the protein CASSLAEGSEAFF.

The rearrangement joins TRBV15 to TRBJ1-5; 8 bases fit TRBD1. The CDR3 totals 16 residues. Germline V gene sequence: CDR1 LNHNV, CDR2 YYDKDF (reference sequence). V shed 1 base and J 3 bases; nucleotides not matched to a gene: 5. The DNA for the CDR3 is TGTGCCACCAGCAGAGCCGGACAGGGAAACAATCAGCCCCAGCATTTT. Amino acids: CATSRAGQGNNQPQHF.

Notes on this clonotype: A much larger clone lies a single base off, so this may be a read error. The V and J genes are TRBV28 and TRBJ2-3, with TRBD1 matching over 8 bases. Germline-derived CDR1 and CDR2 are MDHEN and SYDVKM. The CDR3 runs to 17 residues. DNA for the CDR3: TGTGCCCGCAGTTCCTACGGGACAGGAACTCTAGTAGATACGCAGTATTTT. Translated, it gives CARSSYGTGTLVDTQYF.